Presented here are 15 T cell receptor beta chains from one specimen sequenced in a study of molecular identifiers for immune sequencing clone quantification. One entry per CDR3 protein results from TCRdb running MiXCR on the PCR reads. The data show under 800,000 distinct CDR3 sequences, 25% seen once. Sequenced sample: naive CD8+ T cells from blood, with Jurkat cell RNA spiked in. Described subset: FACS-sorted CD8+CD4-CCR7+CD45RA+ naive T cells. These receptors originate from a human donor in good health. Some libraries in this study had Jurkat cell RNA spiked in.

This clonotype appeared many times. This chain's CDR3 is CASSQDEVNTGELFF. Here the CDR3 DNA reads TGCGCCAGCAGCCAAGATGAAGTGAACACCGGGGAGCTGTTTTTT. This chain joins TRBV4-3 and TRBJ2-2; no definite D call. V lost 0 bases to trimming and J lost 1 base, with 6 bases between them. The CDR3 extends over 15 amino acids. Germline V gene lookup returns CDR1 LGHNA and CDR2 YSLEER.

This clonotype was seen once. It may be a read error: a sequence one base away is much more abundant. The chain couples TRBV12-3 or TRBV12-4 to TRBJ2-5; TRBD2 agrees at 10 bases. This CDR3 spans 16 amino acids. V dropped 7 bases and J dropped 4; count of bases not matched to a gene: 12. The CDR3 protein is CASNLRLLAGVETQYF. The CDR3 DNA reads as TGTGCCAGCAATCTGAGATTGCTAGCGGGGGTAGAGACCCAGTACTTC.

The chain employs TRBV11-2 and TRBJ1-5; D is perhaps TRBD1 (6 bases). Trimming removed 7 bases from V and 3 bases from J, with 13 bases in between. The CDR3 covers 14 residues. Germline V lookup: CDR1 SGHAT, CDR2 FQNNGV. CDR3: CASKRTEVNQPQHF. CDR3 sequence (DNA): TGTGCCAGCAAGAGGACAGAGGTCAATCAGCCCCAGCATTTT.

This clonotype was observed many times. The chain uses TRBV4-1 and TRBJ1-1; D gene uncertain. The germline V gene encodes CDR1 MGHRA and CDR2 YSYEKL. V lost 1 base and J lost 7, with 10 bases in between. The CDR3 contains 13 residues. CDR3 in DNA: TGCGCCAGCAGCCAAGTTAGCCAGGATGAAGCTTTCTTT. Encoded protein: CASSQVSQDEAFF.

The CDR3: CAWSEIASGELFF. Here the CDR3 DNA reads TGTGCCTGGAGTGAAATAGCTAGCGGGGAGCTGTTTTTT. The V call is TRBV30, the J call TRBJ2-2; no clear D gene. Germline V gene lookup returns CDR1 GTSNPN and CDR2 SVGIG (reference sequence). Trimming removed 1 base at V and 7 bases at J, with 10 bases between. The CDR3 is made up of 13 amino acids.

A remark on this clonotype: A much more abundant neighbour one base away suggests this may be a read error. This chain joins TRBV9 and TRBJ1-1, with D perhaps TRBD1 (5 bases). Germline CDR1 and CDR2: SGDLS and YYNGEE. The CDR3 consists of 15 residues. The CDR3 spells CASNVRGQSATEAFF. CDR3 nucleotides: TGTGCCAGCAACGTAAGAGGACAATCTGCGACTGAAGCTTTCTTT.

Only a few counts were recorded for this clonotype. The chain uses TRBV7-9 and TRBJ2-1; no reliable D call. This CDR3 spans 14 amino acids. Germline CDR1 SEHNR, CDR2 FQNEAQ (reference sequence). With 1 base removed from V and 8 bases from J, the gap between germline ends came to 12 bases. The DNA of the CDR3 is TGTGCCAGCAGCTTAGTCGTGAGTGGGGATGAGCAGTTCTTC. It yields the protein CASSLVVSGDEQFF.

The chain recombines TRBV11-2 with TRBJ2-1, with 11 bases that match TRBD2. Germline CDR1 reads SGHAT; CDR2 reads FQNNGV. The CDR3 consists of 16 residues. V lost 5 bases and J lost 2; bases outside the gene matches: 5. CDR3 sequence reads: CASSPVAGGAYNEQFF. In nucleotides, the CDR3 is TGTGCCAGCAGCCCAGTAGCGGGGGGGGCCTACAATGAGCAGTTCTTC.

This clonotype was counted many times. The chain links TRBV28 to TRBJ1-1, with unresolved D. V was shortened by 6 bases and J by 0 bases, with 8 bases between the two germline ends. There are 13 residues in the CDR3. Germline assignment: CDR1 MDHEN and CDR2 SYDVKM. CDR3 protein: CASSEIMNTEAFF. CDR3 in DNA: TGTGCCAGCAGCGAGATAATGAACACTGAAGCTTTCTTT.

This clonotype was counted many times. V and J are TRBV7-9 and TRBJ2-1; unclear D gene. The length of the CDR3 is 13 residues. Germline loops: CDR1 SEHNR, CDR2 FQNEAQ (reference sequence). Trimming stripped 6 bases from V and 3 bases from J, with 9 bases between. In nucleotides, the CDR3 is TGTGCCAGCAGAACGGGTAACTACAATGAGCAGTTCTTC. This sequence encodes CASRTGNYNEQFF.

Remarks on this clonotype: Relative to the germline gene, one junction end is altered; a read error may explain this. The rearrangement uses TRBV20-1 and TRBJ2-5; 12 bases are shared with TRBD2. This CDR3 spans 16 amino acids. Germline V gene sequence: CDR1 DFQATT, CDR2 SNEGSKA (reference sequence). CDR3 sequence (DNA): TGCAGTGCTAGAGGTTGGACTAGCGGGGTACAAGAGACCCGGTACTTC. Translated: CSARGWTSGVQETRYF.

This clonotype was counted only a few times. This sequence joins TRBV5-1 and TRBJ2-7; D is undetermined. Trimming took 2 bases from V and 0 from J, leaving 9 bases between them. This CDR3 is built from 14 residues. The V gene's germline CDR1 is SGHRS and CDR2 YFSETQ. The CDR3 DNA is TGCGCCAGCAGCTTTACTTCCAGCTCCTACGAGCAGTACTTC. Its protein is CASSFTSSSYEQYF.

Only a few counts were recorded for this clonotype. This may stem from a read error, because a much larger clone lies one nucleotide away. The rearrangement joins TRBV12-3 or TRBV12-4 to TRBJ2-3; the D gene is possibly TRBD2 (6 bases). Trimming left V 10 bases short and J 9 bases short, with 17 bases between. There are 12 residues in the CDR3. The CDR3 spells CATAGLEGTQYF. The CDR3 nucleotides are TGTGCCACCGCGGGGCTCGAGGGCACGCAGTATTTT.

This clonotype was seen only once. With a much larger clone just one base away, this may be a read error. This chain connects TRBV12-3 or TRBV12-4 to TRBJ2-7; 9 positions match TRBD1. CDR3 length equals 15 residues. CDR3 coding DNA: TGTGCCGGCAGCTCATACCCTAGGACAGGGGACGAGCAGTACTTC. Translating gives CAGSSYPRTGDEQYF.

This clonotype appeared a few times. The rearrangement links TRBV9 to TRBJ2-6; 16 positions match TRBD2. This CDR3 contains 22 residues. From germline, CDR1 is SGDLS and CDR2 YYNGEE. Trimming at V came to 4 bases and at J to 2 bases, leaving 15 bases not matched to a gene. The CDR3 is CASSTTSRGTSGRATGANVLTF. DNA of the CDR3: TGTGCCAGCAGCACAACCTCACGTGGGACTAGCGGGAGGGCTACTGGGGCCAACGTCCTGACTTTC.